The 29 T cell receptor beta chains reported below all come from one sample, sequenced in a study of T cells in Graves' hyperthyroidism and ophthalmopathy. TCR beta CDR3 regions were amplified from RNA. The study used the HTBI primer set for a first-round RT-PCR of the TCR CDR3. TCRdb reprocessed the multiplex PCR reads via MiXCR and lists one record per CDR3 protein. The profile shows around 350,000 distinct CDR3 sequences, approximately 19% of them singletons. Source material: blood. The receptor source for this set is a woman younger than 35 with Graves' hyperthyroidism.

As concerns this clonotype: A much bigger clone sits one base away, suggesting this may be a read error. The chain has TRBV2 and TRBJ2-2; D is unclear. Germline assignment: CDR1 SNHLY and CDR2 FYNNEI. Trimming took off 7 bases at V and 0 bases at J, with 12 bases between the two ends. This CDR3 has 15 amino acids. CDR3 coding DNA: TGTGCCAGCATCAAAAGGCGCACGAACACCGGGGAGCTGTTTTTT. This codes for CASIKRRTNTGELFF.

V usage is TRBV10-3 and J usage is TRBJ1-6; D ambiguous. Germline V CDR1 and CDR2: ENHRY, SYGVKD. Trimming took off 5 bases at V and 0 bases at J, with 11 bases between the two ends. CDR3 size: 16 residues. As DNA, the CDR3 is TGTGCCATCAGTTCCTTCCTGAGCTCCTATAATTCACCCCTCCACTTT. Protein sequence: CAISSFLSSYNSPLHF.

Many counts were recorded for this clonotype. V is TRBV5-1 and J is TRBJ2-5; TRBD2 agrees at 8 bases. The CDR3 is 15 residues long. Trimming at V came to 2 bases and at J to 3 bases, leaving 6 bases not matched to a gene. Germline V gives CDR1 SGHRS, CDR2 YFSETQ. CDR3 DNA sequence: TGCGCCAGCAGCTTCTCGCCGGGGGGGGAAGAGACCCAGTACTTC. Translation: CASSFSPGGEETQYF.

The chain combines TRBV5-1 with TRBJ1-3; tentatively, D is TRBD1 (6 bases). The CDR3 totals 15 residues. The germline CDR1 and CDR2 sequences are SGHRS and YFSETQ. The ends were cut back, 0 bases at V and 2 bases at J, with 9 bases in the middle. DNA of the CDR3: TGCGCCAGCAGCTTGGTGGGGGCTCCTGGAAACACCATATATTTT. It yields the protein CASSLVGAPGNTIYF.

The sample holds a few counts of this clonotype. The genes are TRBV3-1 and TRBJ2-5; D may be TRBD1 or TRBD2 (5 bases each). The CDR3 is 16 residues long. V was pared by 7 bases and J by 5 bases, with 23 bases between. CDR1 and CDR2 (germline): LGHDT, YNNKEL (reference sequence). CDR3 protein: CASTLGRGVFGETQYF. CDR3 nucleotides: TGTGCCAGCACTCTCGGACGAGGGGTCTTCGGGGAGACCCAGTACTTC.

This clonotype was seen at least ten times. The rearrangement joins TRBV12-3 or TRBV12-4 to TRBJ1-1; possible D gene TRBD1, 6 bases. The CDR3 has 13 residues. Trimming left V 5 bases short and J 3 bases short, with 10 bases between. CDR3 in DNA: TGTGCCAGCAGTAGGGGGTGGGACACTGAAGCTTTCTTT. It yields the protein CASSRGWDTEAFF.

This clonotype has at least ten counts. The chain joins TRBV9 to TRBJ1-1; 7 bases agree with TRBD1. This CDR3 comprises 14 residues. With V trimmed by 0 bases and J by 4 bases, 3 bases remained unmatched. Germline values: CDR1 SGDLS, CDR2 YYNGEE. Here the CDR3 DNA reads TGTGCCAGCAGCGTAGGGGGACAGATCACTGAAGCTTTCTTT. The encoded protein is CASSVGGQITEAFF.

The CDR3 nucleotides are TGTGCCACGACCGGGCAGTCGAACACTGAAGCTTTCTTT. Amino acids: CATTGQSNTEAFF. The chain joins TRBV28 to TRBJ1-1; D remains unclear. V was shortened by 10 bases and J by 1 base, with 13 bases between the two germline ends. Germline V lookup: CDR1 MDHEN, CDR2 SYDVKM. The CDR3 length is 13 residues.

As for this clonotype: This may stem from a read error, because a much larger clone lies one nucleotide away. The gene calls are TRBV5-1 and TRBJ2-2, with D perhaps matching TRBD1 or TRBD2 (5 bases each). V lost 4 bases to trimming and J lost 6 bases, with 10 bases between them. The CDR3 extends over 13 amino acids. CDR1 and CDR2 from the germline V gene are SGHRS and YFSETQ. DNA for the CDR3: TGCGCCAGCAGCGGGGACCTCCCCGGGGAGCTGTTTTTT. Amino acids: CASSGDLPGELFF.

The table lists this clonotype with many counts. This sequence joins TRBV24-1 and TRBJ2-7; 8 bases map to TRBD2. CDR1 KGHDR and CDR2 SFDVKD come from the germline V gene. The CDR3 has 16 amino acids. The V gene end was trimmed by 2 bases and the J gene end by 7 bases; junction bases not matched to a gene: 12. The chain's CDR3 is CATSDSTGGHWSEQYF. CDR3 sequence (DNA): TGTGCCACCAGTGATTCGACGGGGGGGCATTGGAGTGAGCAGTACTTC.

This chain links TRBV30 with TRBJ2-2; 9 bases are shared with TRBD1. V trimming: 5 bases; J trimming: 1 base; junction bases outside the gene matches: 5. From germline, CDR1 is GTSNPN and CDR2 SVGIG (reference sequence). The CDR3 has 15 amino acids. In DNA, the CDR3 is TGTGCCTGGTCACCGGACAGGGGGAACACCGGGGAGCTGTTTTTT. Translating gives CAWSPDRGNTGELFF.

This clonotype has ten or more counts. The chain joins TRBV30 to TRBJ2-7; TRBD1 aligns across 9 bases. Germline-derived CDR1 and CDR2 are GTSNPN and SVGIG (reference sequence). V dropped 8 bases and J dropped 0; count of bases not matched to a gene: 5. The CDR3 is 13 amino acids. The CDR3 bases are TGTGCCGTCCGGGGACAGGGCTCCTACGAGCAGTACTTC. It yields the protein CAVRGQGSYEQYF.

The table lists this clonotype with many counts. The chain has TRBV4-2 and TRBJ2-7; D is uncertain. The germline gives CDR1 LGHNA, CDR2 YNFKEQ. V lost 0 bases to trimming and J lost 2 bases, with 8 bases between them. CDR3 size: 14 residues. The CDR3 region is CASSQDYGPYEQYF. The CDR3 DNA reads as TGTGCCAGCAGCCAAGATTATGGGCCCTACGAGCAGTACTTC.

In this sample, this clonotype turned up many times. This sequence joins TRBV11-2 and TRBJ2-7, with TRBD2 identical over 8 bases. Trimming removed 3 bases from V and 3 bases from J; junction bases left unmatched: 7. Per the germline V gene, CDR1 is SGHAT and CDR2 is FQNNGV. CDR3 length equals 15 residues. CDR3 sequence (DNA): TGTGCCAGCAGCTTCGCCCGGGGGGGCCGCTACGAGCAGTACTTC. Its translation is CASSFARGGRYEQYF. Combining the CDR3 with reference TRBV11-2 and TRBJ2-7 gives the whole variable domain EAGVAQSPRYKIIEKRQSVAFWCNPISGHATLYWYQQILGQGPKLLIQFQNNGVVDDSQLPKDRFSAERLKGVDSTLKIQPAKLEDSAVYLCASSFARGGRYEQYFGPGTRLTVT.

This clonotype was found many times. The chain employs TRBV6-4 and TRBJ1-2; TRBD1 is a possible D gene (5 bases). The V end lost 6 bases, the J end lost 0 bases, and 20 bases lay between the germline ends. Germline CDR1 is MRHNA and CDR2 is SNTAGT. The CDR3 spans 17 residues. The CDR3 sequence: CASSDLARDFSNYGYTF. The CDR3 DNA reads TGTGCCAGCAGCGATCTCGCCAGGGACTTCTCTAACTATGGCTACACCTTC.

This clonotype has at least ten counts. The chain links TRBV14 to TRBJ1-1; the match to TRBD1 covers 7 bases. The CDR3 runs 15 residues. Germline CDR1 is SGHDN and CDR2 is FVKESK. V was clipped by 4 bases and J by 4 bases; unmatched bases: 9. The CDR3 DNA sequence: TGTGCCAGCAGCCGGAGACAGGGTCATCCCACTGAAGCTTTCTTT. Encoded protein: CASSRRQGHPTEAFF.

The chain uses TRBV29-1 and TRBJ1-3; D uncertain. V lost 2 bases and J lost 3, with 14 bases in between. The CDR3 totals 15 residues. Germline V gene lookup returns CDR1 SQVTM and CDR2 ANQGSEA. In DNA form, the CDR3 reads TGCAGCGTTGAATCGATACGGGGAGGTGGAAACACCATATATTTT. This gives the protein CSVESIRGGGNTIYF.

V usage is TRBV6-1 and J usage is TRBJ2-2; 8 bases match TRBD1. Losses at the gene ends were 10 bases for V and 8 bases for J; bases not matched to a gene: 9. The CDR3 length is 13 residues. Germline values: CDR1 MNHNS, CDR2 SASEGT. The CDR3 spells CATWQGAGGELFF. CDR3 DNA sequence: TGTGCCACCTGGCAGGGGGCCGGAGGGGAGCTGTTTTTT.

Ten or more counts support this clonotype. This CDR3 is CASSPDLLYGYTF. The CDR3 nucleotides are TGTGCCAGCAGTCCGGACCTCCTCTATGGCTACACCTTC. This rearrangement joins TRBV6-2 or TRBV6-3 to TRBJ1-2; D gene unclear. The V gene's germline CDR1 is MNHEY and CDR2 SVGEGT. The CDR3 spans 13 residues. Trimming removed 5 bases from V and 4 bases from J, with 11 bases in between.

There are many counts of this clonotype. The chain has TRBV6-1 and TRBJ1-1; D is ambiguous. This CDR3 is built from 10 residues. Germline CDR1 MNHNS, CDR2 SASEGT. The V end was cut by 6 bases, the J end by 6 bases, with 5 bases between. CDR3 sequence reads: CASRFPEAFF. CDR3 sequence (DNA): TGTGCCAGCAGGTTCCCTGAAGCTTTCTTT.

In this sample, this clonotype turned up many times. J is TRBJ1-2 and V is TRBV28; TRBD1 might be the D (6 bases). Germline lookup yields CDR1 MDHEN and CDR2 SYDVKM. V shed 4 bases and J shed 4 bases, with 13 bases lying between them. CDR3 size: 14 residues. CDR3 nucleotides: TGTGCCAGCAGTTACGGACAGAGCGCCTATGGCTACACCTTC. Translating gives CASSYGQSAYGYTF.

The chain links TRBV18 to TRBJ2-6, with D perhaps matching TRBD2 (6 bases). The CDR3 has 19 amino acids. V lost 3 bases and J 0 bases, leaving 18 bases between the germline ends. Germline CDR1 KGHSH, CDR2 LQKENI. The CDR3 protein is CASSPEGRLAHSGANVLTF. The CDR3 region has the DNA TGTGCCAGCTCACCGGAGGGGCGCTTAGCCCACTCTGGGGCCAACGTCCTGACTTTC.

This clonotype was counted a few times. The chain combines TRBV20-1 with TRBJ2-7, with 9 bases identical to TRBD1. CDR1 and CDR2 (germline): DFQATT, SNEGSKA (reference sequence). CDR3 length equals 14 residues. The J segment lost 2 bases and the V segment lost 6 bases, leaving 8 bases of the junction unmatched. The CDR3 DNA follows: TGCAGTGCAGCCGGGACAGGGTTCCCCTACGAGCAGTACTTC. Protein product: CSAAGTGFPYEQYF.

The sample holds many counts of this clonotype. This chain joins TRBV20-1 and TRBJ1-1; no reliable D call. V was cut by 2 bases and J by 1 base, with 8 bases left in between. The CDR3 sequence is 13 residues long. Germline values: CDR1 DFQATT, CDR2 SNEGSKA (reference sequence). The CDR3 nucleotides are TGCAGTGCTAGAAGAACACAGAACACTGAAGCTTTCTTT. This translates into CSARRTQNTEAFF.

This clonotype was counted at least ten times. This chain joins TRBV11-2 and TRBJ1-1; D is undetermined. In germline, CDR1 is SGHAT, CDR2 FQNNGV. Trimming removed 3 bases at V and 0 bases at J, with 11 bases between. The CDR3 has 15 amino acids. CDR3 in amino acids: CASSLLEAMNTEAFF. CDR3 coding DNA: TGTGCCAGCAGCTTGTTGGAGGCTATGAACACTGAAGCTTTCTTT.

On this clonotype: No conserved phenylalanine or tryptophan ends this CDR3, so it is likely a read error. The DNA is omitted, as the CDR3 cannot be located on it reliably, and the CDR3 follows TCRdb's listing. The chain is built from TRBV2 and TRBJ1-1. The CDR3 length equals 11 residues, ends included. CDR1 SNHLY and CDR2 FYNNEI come from the germline V gene. The CDR3 reads CASRVNTEACL.

This clonotype was counted ten times or more. The genes are TRBV7-3 and TRBJ1-1; D remains ambiguous. The V gene lost 1 base and the J gene lost 5 bases, with 14 bases spanning the gap. Germline V lookup: CDR1 SGHTA, CDR2 FQGTGA. CDR3 length: 15 residues. The CDR3 here is CASSLRPSPGTEAFF. CDR3 DNA sequence: TGTGCCAGCAGCTTAAGGCCAAGCCCGGGGACTGAAGCTTTCTTT. The full variable domain, rest sourced from reference TRBV7-3 and TRBJ1-1, is GAGVSQTPSNKVTEKGKYVELRCDPISGHTALYWYRQSLGQGPEFLIYFQGTGAADDSGLPNDRFFAVRPEGSVSTLKIQRTERGDSAVYLCASSLRPSPGTEAFFGQGTRLTVV.

This clonotype was picked up many times. V usage is TRBV4-1 and J usage is TRBJ1-3, with D possibly TRBD1 on 6 matching bases. Germline CDR1 reads MGHRA; CDR2 reads YSYEKL. The CDR3 has 17 residues. V lost 4 bases and J lost 2, with 18 bases in between. DNA of the CDR3: TGCGCCAGCAGCCGGATCACAGGGAGATTCACTGGAAACACCATATATTTT. Translating gives CASSRITGRFTGNTIYF.

This clonotype was seen ten or more times. The rearrangement links TRBV3-1 to TRBJ2-7; no reliable D call. The length of the CDR3 is 14 residues. The V gene lost 3 bases and the J gene lost 5 bases, with 14 bases spanning the gap. Germline lookup yields CDR1 LGHDT and CDR2 YNNKEL (reference sequence). The CDR3 loop is CASSQFTAGHEQYF. The CDR3 bases are TGTGCCAGCAGCCAGTTCACAGCTGGCCACGAGCAGTACTTC.